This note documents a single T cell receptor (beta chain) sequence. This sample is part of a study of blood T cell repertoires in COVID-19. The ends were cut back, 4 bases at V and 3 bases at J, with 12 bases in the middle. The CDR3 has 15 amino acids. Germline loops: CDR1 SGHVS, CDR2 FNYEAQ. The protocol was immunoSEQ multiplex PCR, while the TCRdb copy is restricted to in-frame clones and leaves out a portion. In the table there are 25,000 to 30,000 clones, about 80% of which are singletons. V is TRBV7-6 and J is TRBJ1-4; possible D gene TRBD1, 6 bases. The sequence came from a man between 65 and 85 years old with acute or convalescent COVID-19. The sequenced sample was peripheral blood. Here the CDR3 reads CASSSSTGANEKLFF. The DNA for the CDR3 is TGTGCCAGCAGCTCGTCGACAGGCGCTAATGAAAAACTGTTTTTT.